Included here is one T cell receptor beta chain sequence, with context. Its antigen is currently unknown. The source of the sample is a study of CD8+CD57+ T cells in acquired aplastic anemia. About the study: Isolated CD4+ and CD8+ cells, once sorted, yielded DNA averaging about 3.1 ug.

Genomic DNA provided the template from which TCR beta VDJ and CDR3 profiles were obtained. TCRdb re-derived calls from the reads in MiXCR, one entry per CDR3 protein. The repertoire holds roughly 250,000 distinct CDR3 sequences, with around 45% as singletons. V was trimmed by 2 bases and J by 4 bases, leaving 8 bases between them. The CDR3 length is 13 residues. CDR1 and CDR2 (germline): SQVTM, ANQGSEA. Study results and caveats: Patients and controls had in common twenty-nine CD8+ CDR3 sequences.

Only patients with CD8+CD57+ cell expansion on flow cytometry were chosen for sequencing. The clonotype comes from a human donor with aplastic anemia. The sequencing input was sorted CD4+, CD8+, or CD8+CD57+ T cells (not recorded which) from PBMCs. The rearrangement joins TRBV29-1 to TRBJ2-2; no reliable D call. CDR3 sequence reads: CSVERFVTGELFF. The CDR3 coding sequence is TGCAGCGTTGAAAGGTTCGTCACCGGGGAGCTGTTTTTT.